This is a list of T cell receptor beta chains from one sample in a study of CD8 T cells in Susac syndrome. MiXCR was run by TCRdb on the immunoSEQ multiplex PCR reads, yielding one entry per CDR3 protein. Among roughly 400,000 distinct CDR3 sequences listed, 85% to 90% were seen once. Sequencing was carried out using CD8+ T cells from PBMCs. The source is a human donor with multiple sclerosis. CDR3s include the opening cysteine and the closing phenylalanine or tryptophan. The order of the fields is J gene, clone size, D gene, V gene, CDR3 DNA, CDR3 protein. The D gene is left open where the match is weak. Only part of the rows carry a size: once, few, many, or a class if the clone is expanded.

J: TRBJ1-5; size: -; D: -; V: TRBV12-3/TRBV12-4; DNA: TGTGCCAGCAGTTTCTGGCCAGGGGACCAGCCCCAGCATTTT; CDR3: CASSFWPGDQPQHF
J: TRBJ1-6; size: -; D: -; V: TRBV13; DNA: TGTGCCAGCAGCTCCCGGTCGAATTCACCCCTCCACTTT; CDR3: CASSSRSNSPLHF
J: TRBJ1-1; size: -; D: -; V: TRBV6-1; DNA: TGTGCCAGCGGAAAGGACAGACTGAACACTGAAGCTTTCTTT; CDR3: CASGKDRLNTEAFF
J: TRBJ2-7; size: -; D: -; V: TRBV4-1; DNA: TGCGCCAGCAGCGTAACGGACAGTGCTGGGTACGAGCAGTACTTC; CDR3: CASSVTDSAGYEQYF
J: TRBJ2-3; size: -; D: -; V: TRBV10-3; DNA: TGTGCCATCAGTGAGTCGCCTGACACAGATACGCAGTATTTT; CDR3: CAISESPDTDTQYF
J: TRBJ2-6; size: few; D: TRBD2; V: TRBV27; DNA: TGTGCCAGCAGTCCACTAGCGGGAGGGTCCTCTGGGGCCAACGTCCTGACTTTC; CDR3: CASSPLAGGSSGANVLTF
J: TRBJ2-7; size: once; D: -; V: TRBV12-5; DNA: TGTGCTAGTGGTTACGGCTCGAGCTCCTACGAGCAGTACTTC; CDR3: CASGYGSSSYEQYF
J: TRBJ1-2; size: -; D: TRBD1; V: TRBV30; DNA: TGTGCCTGTTATACCGGGACAGGGGGGGGCTACACCTTC; CDR3: CACYTGTGGGYTF
J: TRBJ2-5; size: -; D: TRBD2; V: TRBV27; DNA: TGTGCCAGCAGTCCCATGGGGGGGGAAGAGACCCAGTACTTC; CDR3: CASSPMGGEETQYF
J: TRBJ2-1; size: -; D: TRBD2; V: TRBV4-2; DNA: TGTGCCAGCAGCCAAGATGAGGCGGGAGGGCCGTACAATGAGCAGTTCTTC; CDR3: CASSQDEAGGPYNEQFF
J: TRBJ2-2; size: -; D: -; V: TRBV6-5; DNA: TGTGCCAGCAGTTACGCCGGGGAGCTGTTTTTT; CDR3: CASSYAGELFF
J: TRBJ2-1; size: -; D: -; V: TRBV28; DNA: TGTGCCAGCATAGGCCCCGCAAGCCACGGTTACAATGAGCAGTTCTTC; CDR3: CASIGPASHGYNEQFF
J: TRBJ1-1; size: many; D: -; V: TRBV5-1; DNA: TGTGCCAGCAGCCCCGGGGGAGCTGAAGCTTTCTTT; CDR3: CASSPGGAEAFF
J: TRBJ1-4; size: few; D: -; V: TRBV7-9; DNA: TGTGCCAGCACCCATACCGGGACTGAAGTCCGGAATGAAAAACTGTTTTTT; CDR3: CASTHTGTEVRNEKLFF
J: TRBJ1-2; size: -; D: -; V: TRBV29-1; DNA: TGCAGCGTTGACGAGCAGGGCAATGGCTACACCTTC; CDR3: CSVDEQGNGYTF
J: TRBJ2-1; size: -; D: -; V: TRBV5-1; DNA: TGCGCCAGCAGCCTGAACAGGGTGACCTACAATGAGCAGTTCTTC; CDR3: CASSLNRVTYNEQFF
J: TRBJ1-1; size: -; D: -; V: TRBV7-8; DNA: TGTGCCAGCAGCTTACACAGGGCAACCAGCATGAACACTGAAGCTTTCTTT; CDR3: CASSLHRATSMNTEAFF
J: TRBJ2-3; size: -; D: -; V: TRBV3-1; DNA: TGTGCCAGCAGTCAAACCGGGTTCTTAACAGATACGCAGTATTTT; CDR3: CASSQTGFLTDTQYF
J: TRBJ1-1; size: -; D: -; V: TRBV4-1; DNA: TGCGCCAGCAGCCAAGAGGGGGAAATGAACACTGAAGCTTTCTTT; CDR3: CASSQEGEMNTEAFF
J: TRBJ2-1; size: few; D: -; V: TRBV13; DNA: TGTGCCAGCAGCTTAGGAGGAATTGAGCAGTTCTTC; CDR3: CASSLGGIEQFF
J: TRBJ2-7; size: -; D: -; V: TRBV24-1; DNA: TGTGCCACCAGTCCCGGAGAAACGAGCGAGCAGTACTTC; CDR3: CATSPGETSEQYF
J: TRBJ1-6; size: -; D: -; V: TRBV30; DNA: TGTGCCTGGAGTGTACGGGGGGGCTCCTATAATTCACCCCTCCACTTT; CDR3: CAWSVRGGSYNSPLHF
J: TRBJ2-7; size: -; D: -; V: TRBV4-1; DNA: TGCGCCAGCAGCCACCTTGGAACCGCCTACGAGCAGTACTTC; CDR3: CASSHLGTAYEQYF
J: TRBJ2-1; size: -; D: TRBD1; V: TRBV5-8; DNA: TGTGCCAGCAGCCGGGACAGCAATGAGCAGTTCTTC; CDR3: CASSRDSNEQFF
J: TRBJ1-6; size: few; D: -; V: TRBV19; DNA: TGTGCCAGTAGTTCCGGGAATTCACCCCTCCACTTT; CDR3: CASSSGNSPLHF
J: TRBJ2-3; size: -; D: TRBD2; V: TRBV10-1; DNA: TGCGCCAGCAGTGAGGGGGTAGCGGGGACCTCTAGCACAGATACGCAGTATTTT; CDR3: CASSEGVAGTSSTDTQYF
J: TRBJ2-3; size: -; D: -; V: TRBV2; DNA: TGTGCCAGCAGTGAAGGGACGGGGGGCCCAGATACGCAGTATTTT; CDR3: CASSEGTGGPDTQYF
J: TRBJ2-4; size: -; D: -; V: TRBV4-1; DNA: TGCGCCAGCAGCCAAGAAGCGTCCGCCATTCAGTACTTC; CDR3: CASSQEASAIQYF
J: TRBJ2-3; size: -; D: -; V: TRBV18; DNA: TGTGCCAGCTCACCAGGGTTTCTCACAGATACGCAGTATTTT; CDR3: CASSPGFLTDTQYF
J: TRBJ2-2; size: -; D: -; V: TRBV7-9; DNA: TGTGCCAGCAGCCCCACCGGTACAACTACCGGGGAGCTGTTTTTT; CDR3: CASSPTGTTTGELFF
J: TRBJ2-2; size: once; D: -; V: TRBV19; DNA: TGTGCCAGTAGATGGGGAAACGGGGAGCTGTTTTTT; CDR3: CASRWGNGELFF
J: TRBJ1-2; size: -; D: TRBD1; V: TRBV2; DNA: TGTGCCAGCGACAGGGGCGGAGACTATGGCTACACCTTC; CDR3: CASDRGGDYGYTF
J: TRBJ2-1; size: once; D: -; V: TRBV2; DNA: TGTGCCAGCAGTGAAGCAGGGCGTAATGAGCAGTTCTTC; CDR3: CASSEAGRNEQFF
J: TRBJ2-3; size: once; D: -; V: TRBV29-1; DNA: TGCAGCGTTGAAGATCTCGGGAGCACAGATACGCAGTATTTT; CDR3: CSVEDLGSTDTQYF
J: TRBJ2-2; size: -; D: TRBD2; V: TRBV11-2; DNA: TGTGCCAGCAGCCACGGACTAGGTACCGGGGAGCTGTTTTTT; CDR3: CASSHGLGTGELFF
J: TRBJ1-3; size: -; D: -; V: TRBV2; DNA: TGTGCCAGCCTTATCCCACTTGACTCTGGAAACACCATATATTTT; CDR3: CASLIPLDSGNTIYF
J: TRBJ2-2; size: -; D: -; V: TRBV9; DNA: TGTGCCTCTAGCGAGGGGTCCTCCGGGGAGCTGTTTTTT; CDR3: CASSEGSSGELFF
J: TRBJ1-2; size: -; D: -; V: TRBV6-1; DNA: TGTGCCAGCAGTGAATTGGGGACTGTGGATGGCTACACCTTC; CDR3: CASSELGTVDGYTF
J: TRBJ1-6; size: -; D: -; V: TRBV4-1; DNA: TGCGCCAGCAGCCAAGCGCGGTGGGCAGAAGGAGATAATTCACCCCTCCACTTT; CDR3: CASSQARWAEGDNSPLHF
J: TRBJ1-2; size: -; D: TRBD1; V: TRBV4-1; DNA: TGCGCCAGCAGCCAACCCACAGGGGACGGCTACACCTTC; CDR3: CASSQPTGDGYTF
J: TRBJ1-2; size: -; D: TRBD1; V: TRBV5-1; DNA: TGCGCCAGCAGCTCACCTCTACAGGGGAGCTATGGCTACACCTTC; CDR3: CASSSPLQGSYGYTF
J: TRBJ2-7; size: -; D: -; V: TRBV27; DNA: TGTGCCAGCAGCGAGGGGTACTCCTACGAGCAGTACTTC; CDR3: CASSEGYSYEQYF
J: TRBJ1-4; size: -; D: -; V: TRBV6-5; DNA: TGTGCCAGCAGTTACTCGGGCCCCGATCCGGAAAAACTGTTTTTT; CDR3: CASSYSGPDPEKLFF
J: TRBJ1-2; size: once; D: -; V: TRBV30; DNA: TGTGCCTGGAGTGATAAGGACATGCCCCTCTATGGCTACACCTTC; CDR3: CAWSDKDMPLYGYTF
J: TRBJ1-5; size: -; D: -; V: TRBV12-3/TRBV12-4; DNA: TGTGCCAGCAGTTCCCAGGACCAGCCCCAGCATTTT; CDR3: CASSSQDQPQHF
J: TRBJ2-5; size: -; D: -; V: TRBV7-9; DNA: TGTGCCAGCAGCTTAGGCCCGACAGACCAAGAGACCCAGTACTTC; CDR3: CASSLGPTDQETQYF
J: TRBJ2-1; size: -; D: -; V: TRBV12-3/TRBV12-4; DNA: TGTGCCAGCAGTGATCTACATATGCGATACGGTGAGCAGTTCTTC; CDR3: CASSDLHMRYGEQFF
J: TRBJ1-2; size: once; D: -; V: TRBV29-1; DNA: TGCAGCGTTCCACCCACTGACAGGTTCTATGGCTACACCTTC; CDR3: CSVPPTDRFYGYTF
J: TRBJ2-1; size: -; D: -; V: TRBV19; DNA: TGTGCCAGTAGTAGGCTAGCCTCGGATGAGCAGTTCTTC; CDR3: CASSRLASDEQFF
J: TRBJ1-1; size: -; D: TRBD1; V: TRBV4-1; DNA: TGCGCCAGCAGCCCGTTGGACAGGGAAGACACTGAAGCTTTCTTT; CDR3: CASSPLDREDTEAFF
J: TRBJ2-5; size: -; D: -; V: TRBV5-1; DNA: TGCGCCAGCAGCTTGGTCCCTCTAGGCAGCCAAGAGACCCAGTACTTC; CDR3: CASSLVPLGSQETQYF
J: TRBJ1-3; size: -; D: -; V: TRBV6-5; DNA: TGTGCCAGCAGTTCGTACAGGATGGGAAACACCATATATTTT; CDR3: CASSSYRMGNTIYF